This is a list of T cell receptor beta chains from one sample in a study of long-term antiretroviral therapy in people with HIV. TCRdb keeps only in-frame clones here, not all; method: immunoSEQ multiplex PCR. This sample carries about 30,000 clones, approximately 80% of them seen once, and the ten largest clones take 8.5% to 9.5%. The sequencing here drew on unsorted PBMCs, taken 3 years after starting antiretroviral therapy. These receptors were collected from a middle-aged man with HIV. CDR3s include the opening cysteine and the closing phenylalanine or tryptophan. The D gene is left open where the match is weak. Where a row states a size, it is once, few, many or the class of an expanded clone; other rows omit it.

TRBJ1-1	-	-	TRBV6-1	CASSETGWTEAFF	TGTGCCAGCAGCGAAACAGGGTGGACTGAAGCTTTCTTT
TRBJ1-2	-	TRBD1	TRBV28	CASSLPTTGNYGYTF	TGTGCCAGCAGTTTACCGACGACAGGGAACTATGGCTACACCTTC
TRBJ2-5	once	TRBD1	TRBV11-3	CASSLGQGEGETQYF	TGTGCCAGCAGCTTAGGACAGGGTGAAGGGGAGACCCAGTACTTC
TRBJ1-4	few	-	TRBV5-1	CASSLSQGEEKLFF	TGCGCCAGCAGCTTGTCCCAGGGAGAAGAAAAACTGTTTTTT
TRBJ1-6	-	TRBD1	TRBV6-5	CASSYSKQGTATLHF	TGTGCCAGCAGTTACTCGAAACAGGGGACGGCGACCCTCCACTTT
TRBJ2-7	once	TRBD1	TRBV14	CASSTRTGFYEQYF	TGTGCCAGCAGCACCCGGACAGGGTTCTACGAGCAGTACTTC
TRBJ2-7	once	-	TRBV9	CASSINYSGEQYF	TGTGCCAGCAGTATAAACTATAGTGGCGAGCAGTACTTC
TRBJ2-7	-	TRBD1	TRBV4-1	CASSPTQGQGARNEQYF	TGCGCCAGCAGCCCCACACAGGGACAGGGGGCAAGGAACGAGCAGTACTTC
TRBJ2-7	-	-	TRBV29-1	CSVQGAGVYEQYF	TGCAGCGTGCAGGGGGCGGGGGTCTACGAGCAGTACTTC
TRBJ2-2	-	-	TRBV7-9	CASTLNEGVNTGELFF	TGTGCCAGCACCCTGAATGAGGGGGTCAACACCGGGGAGCTGTTTTTT
TRBJ2-2	-	-	TRBV19	CASSRWGNTGELFF	TGTGCCAGTAGTAGATGGGGGAACACCGGGGAGCTGTTTTTT
TRBJ2-2	-	-	TRBV18	CASSPTGSVTGELFF	TGTGCCAGCTCACCAACGGGATCGGTCACCGGGGAGCTGTTTTTT
TRBJ2-6	-	-	TRBV6-4	CASAALSDSGANVLTF	TGTGCCAGCGCGGCCCTGTCTGACTCTGGGGCCAACGTCCTGACTTTC
TRBJ2-5	-	-	TRBV28	CASSIQETQYF	TGTGCCAGCAGCATTCAAGAGACCCAGTACTTC
TRBJ1-2	-	-	TRBV21-1	CASSNYKGFWYGYTF	TGTGCCAGCAGCAATTATAAGGGTTTTTGGTATGGCTACACCTTC
TRBJ2-5	-	TRBD2	TRBV19	CASSIRGTSGEETQYF	TGTGCCAGTAGTATTAGAGGGACTAGCGGAGAAGAGACCCAGTACTTC
TRBJ1-1	-	-	TRBV6-1	CASVMTGWNSEAFF	TGTGCCAGCGTTATGACAGGATGGAACTCTGAAGCTTTCTTT
TRBJ1-2	few	TRBD1	TRBV6-5	CASSFGRGDYGYTF	TGTGCCAGCAGTTTCGGCAGGGGGGACTATGGCTACACCTTC
TRBJ2-5	-	TRBD1	TRBV7-2	CASSVGSGGRETQYF	TGTGCCAGCAGCGTCGGGTCAGGGGGCCGGGAGACCCAGTACTTC
TRBJ2-3	-	-	TRBV7-2	CASSLVITDTQYF	TGTGCCAGCAGCTTAGTGATCACAGATACGCAGTATTTT
TRBJ1-2	-	-	TRBV19	CASSIPPPGGYTF	TGTGCCAGTAGTATCCCCCCTCCCGGTGGCTACACCTTC
TRBJ2-7	once	-	TRBV10-2	CASREGYYEQYF	TGCGCCAGCAGGGAGGGTTACTACGAGCAGTACTTC
TRBJ2-1	-	TRBD1	TRBV5-4	CASSFRDRAGEQFF	TGTGCCAGCAGCTTTCGGGACAGGGCGGGTGAGCAGTTCTTC
TRBJ2-1	-	-	TRBV7-8	CASSLIPASPEQFF	TGTGCCAGCAGCTTAATACCGGCTTCGCCTGAGCAGTTCTTC
TRBJ1-1	-	-	TRBV7-2	CASSPLAGLTEAFF	TGTGCCAGCAGCCCCTTGGCGGGGTTGACTGAAGCTTTCTTT
TRBJ2-5	few	-	TRBV9	CASSATGLSWTQYF	TGTGCCAGCAGCGCTACAGGGTTATCTTGGACCCAGTACTTC
TRBJ2-7	-	TRBD1	TRBV9	CASSAGTATEQYF	TGTGCCAGCAGCGCCGGGACAGCTACCGAGCAGTACTTC
TRBJ1-2	-	TRBD1	TRBV4-3	CASSQLQGNSEGYTF	TGCGCCAGCAGCCAATTACAGGGGAATTCCGAGGGCTACACCTTC
TRBJ2-5	-	-	TRBV2	CASSWHSETQYF	TGTGCCAGCAGTTGGCACTCGGAGACCCAGTACTTC
TRBJ2-3	once	TRBD2	TRBV5-6	CASSLGGRVTDTQYF	TGTGCCAGCAGCTTGGGCGGGAGGGTCACAGATACGCAGTATTTT
TRBJ2-7	-	TRBD1	TRBV28	CASSFGQGAREQYF	TGTGCCAGCAGTTTCGGACAGGGGGCGCGGGAGCAGTACTTC
TRBJ2-3	-	TRBD2	TRBV11-3	CASSSRTSGETDTQYF	TGTGCCAGCAGCTCCCGGACTAGCGGGGAGACAGATACGCAGTATTTT
TRBJ1-1	-	-	TRBV25-1	CASSSQRPEAFF	TGTGCCAGCAGTTCACAGAGGCCTGAAGCTTTCTTT
TRBJ2-7	-	-	TRBV6-5	CASSYSRDYEQYF	TGTGCCAGCAGTTACTCCCGTGACTACGAGCAGTACTTC
TRBJ2-7	-	TRBD1	TRBV5-1	CASSSGTGYYEQYF	TGCGCCAGCAGCTCCGGGACAGGGTACTACGAGCAGTACTTC
TRBJ1-3	-	-	TRBV10-3	CAISESGRNTIYF	TGTGCCATCAGTGAGTCAGGGCGAAACACCATATATTTT
TRBJ1-5	-	-	TRBV5-6	CASSHGTSRQTQHF	TGTGCCAGCAGCCACGGGACGTCCCGGCAGACCCAGCATTTT
TRBJ2-7	-	-	TRBV7-9	CASSLGVIGEQYF	TGTGCCAGCAGCTTAGGTGTGATTGGCGAGCAGTACTTC
TRBJ1-1	-	TRBD1	TRBV29-1	CSVVGQGQGGAFF	TGCAGCGTTGTCGGCCAGGGACAGGGGGGAGCTTTCTTT
TRBJ2-1	once	TRBD2	TRBV4-3	CASSQNSGESYNEQFF	TGCGCCAGCAGCCAAAATAGCGGGGAATCCTACAATGAGCAGTTCTTC
TRBJ1-1	-	-	TRBV5-4	CASSLPGGVEAFF	TGTGCCAGCAGCCTACCTGGGGGGGTCGAAGCTTTCTTT
TRBJ1-2	-	-	TRBV7-6	CASSSDGGENYGYTF	TGTGCCAGCAGCTCCGACGGGGGGGAGAACTATGGCTACACCTTC
TRBJ1-5	-	-	TRBV7-2	CASSFRQDPQPQHF	TGTGCCAGCAGTTTCCGACAGGACCCTCAGCCCCAGCATTTT
TRBJ1-1	-	-	TRBV19	CASSIDLMRTLEPNTEAFF	TGTGCCAGTAGTATAGATCTAATGAGGACTTTAGAACCGAACACTGAAGCTTTCTTT
TRBJ2-5	-	-	TRBV2	CASFLAQHSSSETQYF	TGTGCCAGCTTCCTCGCCCAACACTCCTCCTCGGAGACCCAGTACTTC
TRBJ2-7	once	-	TRBV29-1	CSVTVTYEQYF	TGCAGCGTGACAGTTACCTACGAGCAGTACTTC
TRBJ2-7	-	TRBD1	TRBV9	CASSPRDRVTYEQYF	TGTGCCAGCAGCCCCCGGGACAGGGTCACCTACGAGCAGTACTTC
TRBJ2-2	-	TRBD2	TRBV5-4	CASSRLAGGQAGELFF	TGTGCCAGCAGCCGACTAGCGGGGGGGCAGGCCGGGGAGCTGTTTTTT
TRBJ1-2	-	-	TRBV2	CASSGTTNYGYTF	TGTGCCAGCAGTGGGACAACCAACTATGGCTACACCTTC
TRBJ2-1	-	-	TRBV4-1	CASSQDKGDYNEQFF	TGCGCCAGCAGCCAAGATAAAGGGGACTACAATGAGCAGTTCTTC
TRBJ2-7	-	TRBD2	TRBV5-1	CASSLTSGSRSEQYF	TGCGCCAGCAGCTTAACTAGCGGGAGTCGGAGCGAGCAGTACTTC
TRBJ2-1	-	TRBD2	TRBV7-2	CASSRIMRGGNEQFF	TGTGCCAGCAGCCGAATCATGCGGGGGGGCAATGAGCAGTTCTTC
TRBJ2-1	-	TRBD2	TRBV9	CASSAGLAGGSWDEQFF	TGTGCCAGCAGCGCGGGACTAGCGGGAGGATCATGGGATGAGCAGTTCTTC